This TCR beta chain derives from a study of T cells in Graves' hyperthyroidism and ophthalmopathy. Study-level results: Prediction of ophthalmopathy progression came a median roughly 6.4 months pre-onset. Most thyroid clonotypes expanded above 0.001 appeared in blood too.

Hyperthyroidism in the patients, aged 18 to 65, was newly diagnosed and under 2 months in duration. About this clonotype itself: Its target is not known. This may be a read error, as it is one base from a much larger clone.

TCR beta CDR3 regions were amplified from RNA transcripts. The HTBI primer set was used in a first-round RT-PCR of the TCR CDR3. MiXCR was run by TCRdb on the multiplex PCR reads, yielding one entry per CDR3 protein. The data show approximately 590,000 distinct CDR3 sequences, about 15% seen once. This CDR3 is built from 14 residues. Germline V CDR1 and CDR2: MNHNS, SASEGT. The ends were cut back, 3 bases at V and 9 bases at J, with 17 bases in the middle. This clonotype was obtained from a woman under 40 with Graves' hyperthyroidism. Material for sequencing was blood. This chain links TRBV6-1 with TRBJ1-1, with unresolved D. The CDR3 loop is CASSESPGRSQAFF. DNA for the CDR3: TGTGCCAGCAGTGAGTCACCAGGAAGGTCTCAAGCTTTCTTT.